This T cell receptor (beta chain) was identified during a study of response to subunit inactivated influenza vaccine. Trimming shortened V by 5 bases and J by 2 bases, and 14 bases separated the two germline ends. The CDR3 spans 15 residues. The V gene's germline CDR1 is SGHRS and CDR2 YFSETQ. Study conclusions and caveats: Few additional T cells are recruited per seasonal influenza vaccination, authors suggested.

TCRdb itself ran the RT-PCR reads through MiXCR, one entry per CDR3 protein. This table has roughly 290,000 distinct CDR3 sequences, 20% to 25% appearing once. This clonotype has just a few counts. Its target is not known. This sequence was found in a man aged 50 to 69 who received an inactivated influenza vaccine. The rearrangement uses TRBV5-1 and TRBJ2-1, with D perhaps matching TRBD2 (5 bases). Sequences were derived from PBMCs from blood, sampled about 19 months after vaccination. The CDR3 DNA is TGCGCCAGCAGTCAAAGCACGGGGACCTACAATGAGCAGTTCTTC. Protein: CASSQSTGTYNEQFF.